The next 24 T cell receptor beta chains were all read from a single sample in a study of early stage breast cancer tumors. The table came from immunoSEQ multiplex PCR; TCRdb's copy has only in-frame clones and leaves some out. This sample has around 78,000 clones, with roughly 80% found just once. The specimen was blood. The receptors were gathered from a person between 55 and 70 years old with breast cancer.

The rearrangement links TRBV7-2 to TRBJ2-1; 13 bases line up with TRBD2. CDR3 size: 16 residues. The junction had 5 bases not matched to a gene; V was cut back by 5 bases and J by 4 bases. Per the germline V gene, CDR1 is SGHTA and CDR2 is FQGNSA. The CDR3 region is CASSPGLAGAYNEQFF. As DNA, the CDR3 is TGTGCCAGCAGCCCCGGACTAGCGGGAGCGTACAATGAGCAGTTCTTC.

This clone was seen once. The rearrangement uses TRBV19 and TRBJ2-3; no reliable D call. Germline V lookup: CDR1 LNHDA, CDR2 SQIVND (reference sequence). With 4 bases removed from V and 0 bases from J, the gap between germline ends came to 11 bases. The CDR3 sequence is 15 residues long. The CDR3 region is CASSNQRSSTDTQYF. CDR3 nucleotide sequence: TGTGCCAGTAGTAACCAGAGATCTAGCACAGATACGCAGTATTTT.

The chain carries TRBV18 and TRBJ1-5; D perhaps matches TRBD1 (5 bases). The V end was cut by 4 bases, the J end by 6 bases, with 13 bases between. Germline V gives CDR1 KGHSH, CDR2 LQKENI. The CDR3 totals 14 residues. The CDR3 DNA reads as TGTGCCAGCTCACGCGGGGGGGGGACTCAGCCCCAGCATTTT. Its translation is CASSRGGGTQPQHF.

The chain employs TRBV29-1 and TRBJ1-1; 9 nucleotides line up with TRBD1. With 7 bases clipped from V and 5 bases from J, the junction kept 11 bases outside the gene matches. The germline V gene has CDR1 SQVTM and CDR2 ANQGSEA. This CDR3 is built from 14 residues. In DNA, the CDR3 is TGCAGCGCCTGTCATCGGACAGGGGTGACTGAAGCTTTCTTT. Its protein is CSACHRTGVTEAFF.

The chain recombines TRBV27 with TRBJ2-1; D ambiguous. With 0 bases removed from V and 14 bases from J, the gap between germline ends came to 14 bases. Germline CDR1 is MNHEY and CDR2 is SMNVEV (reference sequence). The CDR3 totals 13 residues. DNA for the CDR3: TGTGCCAGCAGTTTATCGAATCGAGCGAAAGAGTTCTTC. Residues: CASSLSNRAKEFF.

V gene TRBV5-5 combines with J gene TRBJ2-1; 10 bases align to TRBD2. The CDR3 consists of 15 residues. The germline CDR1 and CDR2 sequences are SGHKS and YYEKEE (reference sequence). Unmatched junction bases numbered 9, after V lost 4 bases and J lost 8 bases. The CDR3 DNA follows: TGTGCCAGCAGCCTCCTAGCGGGAGAGGGTGATGAGCAGTTCTTC. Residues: CASSLLAGEGDEQFF.

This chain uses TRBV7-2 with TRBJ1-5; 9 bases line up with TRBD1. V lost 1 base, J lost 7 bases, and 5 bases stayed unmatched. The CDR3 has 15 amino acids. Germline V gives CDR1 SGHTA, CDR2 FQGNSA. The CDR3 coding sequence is TGTGCCAGCAGCTTAGGCGCGGACAGGGGCCAGCCCCAGCATTTT. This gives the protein CASSLGADRGQPQHF. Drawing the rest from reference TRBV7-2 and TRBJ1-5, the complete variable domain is GAGVSQSPSNKVTEKGKDVELRCDPISGHTALYWYRQSLGQGLEFLIYFQGNSAPDKSGLPSDRFSAERTGGSVSTLTIQRTQQEDSAVYLCASSLGADRGQPQHFGDGTRLSIL.

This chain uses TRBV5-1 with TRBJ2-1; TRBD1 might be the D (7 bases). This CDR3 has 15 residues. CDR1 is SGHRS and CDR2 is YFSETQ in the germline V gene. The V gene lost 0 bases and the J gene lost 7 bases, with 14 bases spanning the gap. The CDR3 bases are TGCGCCAGCAGCTTGGTGGAGGGGGCTCGAAATGAGCAGTTCTTC. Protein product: CASSLVEGARNEQFF.

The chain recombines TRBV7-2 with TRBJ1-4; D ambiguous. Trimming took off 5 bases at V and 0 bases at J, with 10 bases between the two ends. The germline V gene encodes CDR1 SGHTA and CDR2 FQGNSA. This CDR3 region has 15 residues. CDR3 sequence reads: CASSPQRATNEKLFF. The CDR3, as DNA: TGTGCCAGCAGCCCCCAGAGAGCAACTAATGAAAAACTGTTTTTT.

The CDR3 here is CASSPRTVQETQYF. The CDR3 DNA follows: TGTGCCAGCTCACCAAGGACCGTCCAAGAGACCCAGTACTTC. This chain uses TRBV18 with TRBJ2-5; D remains unclear. V lost 2 bases and J 1 base, leaving 8 bases between the germline ends. Germline lookup yields CDR1 KGHSH and CDR2 LQKENI. The length of the CDR3 is 14 residues.

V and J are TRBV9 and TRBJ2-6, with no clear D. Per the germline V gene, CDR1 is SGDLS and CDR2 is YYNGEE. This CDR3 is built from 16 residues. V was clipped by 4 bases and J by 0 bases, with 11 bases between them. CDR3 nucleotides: TGTGCCAGCAGCCCCACCCTCCTCTCTGGGGCCAACGTCCTGACTTTC. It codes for CASSPTLLSGANVLTF.

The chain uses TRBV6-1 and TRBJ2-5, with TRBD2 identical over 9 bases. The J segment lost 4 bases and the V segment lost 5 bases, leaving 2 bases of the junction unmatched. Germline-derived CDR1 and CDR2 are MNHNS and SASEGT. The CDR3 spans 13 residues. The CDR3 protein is CASSLLAGETQYF. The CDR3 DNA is TGTGCCAGCAGTCTACTAGCGGGAGAGACCCAGTACTTC.

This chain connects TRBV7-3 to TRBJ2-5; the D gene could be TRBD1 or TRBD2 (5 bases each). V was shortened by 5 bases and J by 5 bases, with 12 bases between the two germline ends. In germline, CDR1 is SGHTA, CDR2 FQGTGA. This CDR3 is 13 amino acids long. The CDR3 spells CASSRGPEETQYF. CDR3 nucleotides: TGTGCCAGCAGCCGGGGACCAGAGGAGACCCAGTACTTC.

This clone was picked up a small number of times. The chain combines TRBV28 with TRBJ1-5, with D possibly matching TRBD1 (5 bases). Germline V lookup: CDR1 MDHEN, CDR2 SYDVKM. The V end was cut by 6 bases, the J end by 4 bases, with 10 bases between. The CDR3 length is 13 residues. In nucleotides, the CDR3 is TGTGCCAGCAGAGGGGCACGGAATCAGCCCCAGCATTTT. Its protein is CASRGARNQPQHF.

CDR3 loop: CASSFLWETQYF. CDR3 in DNA: TGTGCCAGCAGCTTCCTGTGGGAGACCCAGTACTTC. This rearrangement joins TRBV7-2 to TRBJ2-5; no reliable D call. The ends were cut back, 3 bases at V and 5 bases at J, with 7 bases in the middle. Looked up from germline, CDR1 is SGHTA and CDR2 is FQGNSA. The CDR3 extends over 12 amino acids. The variable domain in full, completed from reference TRBV7-2 and TRBJ2-5, reads GAGVSQSPSNKVTEKGKDVELRCDPISGHTALYWYRQSLGQGLEFLIYFQGNSAPDKSGLPSDRFSAERTGGSVSTLTIQRTQQEDSAVYLCASSFLWETQYFGPGTRLLVL.

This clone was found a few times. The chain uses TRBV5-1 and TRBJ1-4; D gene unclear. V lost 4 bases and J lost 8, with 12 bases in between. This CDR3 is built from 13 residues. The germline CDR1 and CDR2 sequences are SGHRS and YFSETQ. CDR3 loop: CASSPTREEKLFF. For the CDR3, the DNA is TGCGCCAGCAGCCCCACCAGAGAAGAAAAACTGTTTTTT.

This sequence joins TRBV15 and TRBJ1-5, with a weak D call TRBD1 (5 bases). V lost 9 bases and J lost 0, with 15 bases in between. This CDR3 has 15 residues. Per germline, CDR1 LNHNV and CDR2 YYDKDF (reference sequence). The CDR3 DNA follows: TGTGCCACTTCAGGAGGCAGGGATAGCAATCAGCCCCAGCATTTT. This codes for CATSGGRDSNQPQHF.

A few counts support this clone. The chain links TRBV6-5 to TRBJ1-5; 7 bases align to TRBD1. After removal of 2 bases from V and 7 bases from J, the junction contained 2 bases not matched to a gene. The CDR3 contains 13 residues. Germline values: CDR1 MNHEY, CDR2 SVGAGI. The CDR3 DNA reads TGTGCCAGCAGTTACACAGGGGACCAGCCCCAGCATTTT. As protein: CASSYTGDQPQHF.

The CDR3 coding sequence is TGTGCCAGCAGCTTCGAACCGCCCAGAGGAAACACCATATATTTT. This encodes CASSFEPPRGNTIYF. The gene calls are TRBV7-9 and TRBJ1-3, with D unclear. Trimming left V 3 bases short and J 4 bases short, with 13 bases between. The CDR3 is 15 residues long. Germline lookup yields CDR1 SEHNR and CDR2 FQNEAQ (reference sequence). Together with reference TRBV7-9 and TRBJ1-3, the CDR3 gives the full variable domain: DTGVSQNPRHKITKRGQNVTFRCDPISEHNRLYWYRQTLGQGPEFLTYFQNEAQLEKSRLLSDRFSAERPKGSFSTLEIQRTEQGDSAMYLCASSFEPPRGNTIYFGEGSWLTVV.

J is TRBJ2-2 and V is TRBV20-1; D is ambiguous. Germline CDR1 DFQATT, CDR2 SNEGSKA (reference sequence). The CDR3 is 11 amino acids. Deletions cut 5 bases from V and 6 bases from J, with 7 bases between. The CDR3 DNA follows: TGCAGTGCTGGCGGCGCCGGGGAGCTGTTTTTT. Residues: CSAGGAGELFF.

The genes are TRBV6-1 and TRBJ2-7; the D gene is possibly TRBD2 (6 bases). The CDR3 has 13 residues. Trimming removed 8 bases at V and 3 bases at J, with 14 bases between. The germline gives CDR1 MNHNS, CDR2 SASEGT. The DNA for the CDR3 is TGTGCCAGCCCCGCGGAGGGATTCTACGAGCAGTACTTC. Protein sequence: CASPAEGFYEQYF.

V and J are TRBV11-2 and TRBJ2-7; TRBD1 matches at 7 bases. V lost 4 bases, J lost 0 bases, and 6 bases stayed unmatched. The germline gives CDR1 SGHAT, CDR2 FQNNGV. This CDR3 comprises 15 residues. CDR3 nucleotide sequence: TGTGCCAGCAGCTCCAACAGGGGAAGCTCCTACGAGCAGTACTTC. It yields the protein CASSSNRGSSYEQYF.

The CDR3 sequence is CASSPRARVSWEQYF. CDR3 sequence (DNA): TGTGCCAGCTCACCAAGGGCCAGGGTCTCCTGGGAGCAGTACTTC. This rearrangement joins TRBV18 to TRBJ2-7; the D gene is possibly TRBD1 (5 bases). Trimming took 2 bases from V and 7 from J, leaving 18 bases between them. The germline V gene encodes CDR1 KGHSH and CDR2 LQKENI. The CDR3 is made up of 15 amino acids.

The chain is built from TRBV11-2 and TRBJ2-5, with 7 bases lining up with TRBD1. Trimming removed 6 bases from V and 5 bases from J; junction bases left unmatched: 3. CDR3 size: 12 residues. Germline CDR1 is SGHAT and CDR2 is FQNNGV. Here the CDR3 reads CASSPTGETQYF. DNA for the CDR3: TGTGCCAGCAGTCCGACAGGGGAGACCCAGTACTTC.